This entry features one T cell receptor beta chain sequence. This sample was included in a study of response to subunit inactivated influenza vaccine. V shed 8 bases and J shed 0 bases, with 13 bases lying between them. The CDR3 is made up of 15 amino acids. TCRdb processed the RT-PCR reads anew with MiXCR; each CDR3 protein has one entry. The sample consists of 610,000 or so distinct CDR3 sequences, 11% to 15% of them appearing once. The sample in question was PBMCs from blood, obtained about 11 days after vaccination. The rearrangement uses TRBV12-3 or TRBV12-4 and TRBJ2-2; D gene unclear. The origin of this receptor is a man aged 50 to 59 who received an inactivated influenza vaccine. The DNA for the CDR3 is TGTGCCAGCTTACTGACTGGAACGAACACCGGGGAGCTGTTTTTT. Encoded protein: CASLLTGTNTGELFF.